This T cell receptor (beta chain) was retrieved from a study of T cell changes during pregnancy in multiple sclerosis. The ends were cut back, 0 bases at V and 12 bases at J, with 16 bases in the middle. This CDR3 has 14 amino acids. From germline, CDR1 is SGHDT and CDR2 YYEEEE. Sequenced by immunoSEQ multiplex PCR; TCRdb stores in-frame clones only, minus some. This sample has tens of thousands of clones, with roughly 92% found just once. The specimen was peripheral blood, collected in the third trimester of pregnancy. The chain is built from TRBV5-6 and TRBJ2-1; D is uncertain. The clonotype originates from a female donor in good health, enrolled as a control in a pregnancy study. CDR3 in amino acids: CASSLASVQRRQFF. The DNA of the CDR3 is TGTGCCAGCAGCTTGGCCAGCGTTCAACGTCGGCAGTTCTTC.